This TCR beta chain comes out of a study of T cell responses to AZD1222 COVID-19 vaccine. Notes on the study in general: In a largely white British group with more females than males, clonal diversity was possibly underestimated. Spike-specific TCR breadth and depth went up after people got two AZD1222 doses.

V was cut by 10 bases and J by 0 bases, with 9 bases left in between. The CDR3 length is 13 residues. Germline loops: CDR1 MNHEY, CDR2 SVGAGI. TCRdb's table, derived via immunoSEQ multiplex PCR, lists solely in-frame clones and lacks some. The sample comprises about 100,000 clones, over 90% of which are singletons, and more than 1.5% rests with the top ten. Comments on this clone: Its antigen is undetermined.

This TCR derives from an adult in good health. The sequenced sample was peripheral blood, obtained on day 0 of AZD1222 vaccination. The chain joins TRBV6-5 to TRBJ2-2, with unresolved D. The CDR3 sequence: CATSTPNTGELFF. Here the CDR3 DNA reads TGTGCCACGAGTACACCGAACACCGGGGAGCTGTTTTTT.